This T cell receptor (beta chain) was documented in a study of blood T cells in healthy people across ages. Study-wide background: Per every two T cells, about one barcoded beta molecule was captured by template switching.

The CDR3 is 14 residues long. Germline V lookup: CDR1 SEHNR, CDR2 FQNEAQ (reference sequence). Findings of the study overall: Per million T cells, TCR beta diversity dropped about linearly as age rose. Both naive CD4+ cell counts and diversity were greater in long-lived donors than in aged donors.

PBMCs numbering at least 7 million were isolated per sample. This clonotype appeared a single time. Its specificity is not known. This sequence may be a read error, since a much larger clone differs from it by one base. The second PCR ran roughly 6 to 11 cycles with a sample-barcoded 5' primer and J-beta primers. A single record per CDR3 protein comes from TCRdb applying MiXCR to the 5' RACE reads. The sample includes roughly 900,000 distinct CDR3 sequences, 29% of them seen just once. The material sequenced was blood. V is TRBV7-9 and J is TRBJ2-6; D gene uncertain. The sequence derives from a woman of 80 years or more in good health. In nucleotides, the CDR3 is TGTGTCAGCAGCTATAATGGTGGGGCCAACGTCCTGACTTTC. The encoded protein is CVSSYNGGANVLTF. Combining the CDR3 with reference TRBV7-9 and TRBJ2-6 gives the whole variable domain DTGVSQNPRHKITKRGQNVTFRCDPISEHNRLYWYRQTLGQGPEFLTYFQNEAQLEKSRLLSDRFSAERPKGSFSTLEIQRTEQGDSAMYLCVSSYNGGANVLTFGAGSRLTVL.